This T cell receptor beta chain derives from a study of spatial heterogeneity in lung cancer. Study-wide background: Median follow-up for sequenced PBMC samples was roughly two years after resection, when such samples existed. Detection of beta-chain sequences consistently exceeded that of alpha-chain sequences.

TCRdb itself ran the 5' RACE reads through MiXCR, one entry per CDR3 protein. The sample records approximately 50,000 distinct CDR3 sequences, about 7.4% being singletons. Notes on the study in general: Tumor TCRs that were ubiquitous and expanded showed up in blood more at resection than follow-up.

This clonotype was picked up many times. Its specificity is unknown. V was shortened by 3 bases and J by 9 bases, with 15 bases between the two germline ends. The CDR3 spans 14 residues. Documented time point: blood at routine non-recurrence follow-up after resection. Unsorted tumor, nontumor lung tissue or cryopreserved PBMC supplied the whole RNA. Sequences were derived from PBMCs, sampled at follow-up. This TCR came from a female donor with early-stage non-small cell lung cancer. The chain joins TRBV12-3 or TRBV12-4 to TRBJ1-5; D perhaps matches TRBD1 (6 bases). CDR3 protein: CASSFGTPVSPQHF. The CDR3 bases are TGTGCCAGCAGTTTTGGGACACCAGTTTCGCCCCAGCATTTT.